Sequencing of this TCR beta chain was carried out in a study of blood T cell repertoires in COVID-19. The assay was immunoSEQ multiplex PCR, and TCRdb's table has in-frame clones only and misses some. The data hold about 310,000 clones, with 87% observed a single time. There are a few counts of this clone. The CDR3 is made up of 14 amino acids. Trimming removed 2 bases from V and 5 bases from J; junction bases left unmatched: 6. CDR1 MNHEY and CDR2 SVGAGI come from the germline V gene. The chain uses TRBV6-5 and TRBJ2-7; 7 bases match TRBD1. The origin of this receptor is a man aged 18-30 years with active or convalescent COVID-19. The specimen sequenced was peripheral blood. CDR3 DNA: TGTGCCAGCAGTTACCTCTTAGGGGGCCACGAGCAGTACTTC. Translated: CASSYLLGGHEQYF.